Listed below are T cell receptor beta chains from one sample, sequenced in a study of blood T cell repertoires in COVID-19. The repertoire was sequenced with immunoSEQ multiplex PCR; TCRdb's copy has only in-frame clones and lacks some. Among about 190,000 clones listed, 79% were seen once. Sample: peripheral blood. The receptors were gathered from a man in his 60s with active or convalescent COVID-19. CDR3s include the opening cysteine and the closing phenylalanine or tryptophan. The D gene is left open where the match is weak. Clone size appears in some rows only: once, few, many, or a class for an expanded clone.

V gene,D gene,J gene,clone size,CDR3 protein,CDR3 DNA
TRBV5-4,NA,TRBJ1-1,NA,CASSRPVGDWAEAFF,TGTGCCAGCAGCCGCCCGGTAGGGGATTGGGCTGAAGCTTTCTTT
TRBV5-1,NA,TRBJ1-5,NA,CASSLYPITESNQPQHF,TGCGCCAGCAGCTTGTACCCCATCACAGAAAGCAATCAGCCCCAGCATTTT
TRBV5-1,NA,TRBJ1-5,NA,CASSLGGEQPQHF,TGCGCCAGCAGCTTAGGGGGGGAACAGCCCCAGCATTTT
TRBV6-8,NA,TRBJ2-5,NA,CASSKRREGALLRETQYF,TGTGCCAGCAGCAAACGGAGGGAAGGAGCGCTGCTCCGAGAGACCCAGTACTTC
TRBV6-2/TRBV6-3,NA,TRBJ1-1,NA,CASSYGGADTEAFF,TGTGCCAGCAGTTACGGGGGGGCTGACACTGAAGCTTTCTTT
TRBV7-9,NA,TRBJ2-7,NA,CASSFVSYEQYF,TGTGCCAGCAGCTTTGTTAGCTACGAGCAGTACTTC
TRBV7-2,NA,TRBJ2-7,NA,CASSPEGMRAPNYEQYF,TGTGCCAGCAGCCCCGAAGGAATGCGGGCCCCGAACTACGAGCAGTACTTC
TRBV7-2,NA,TRBJ2-3,NA,CASSSRQTWETQYF,TGTGCCAGCAGCTCACGACAGACCTGGGAAACGCAGTATTTT
TRBV7-9,TRBD1,TRBJ2-3,NA,CASSLTGVNTDTQYF,TGTGCCAGCAGCTTGACAGGGGTTAACACAGATACGCAGTATTTT
TRBV30,NA,TRBJ1-4,NA,CAWRTGINEKLFF,TGTGCCTGGAGGACGGGAATTAATGAAAAACTGTTTTTT
TRBV5-4,TRBD2,TRBJ2-1,once,CASSLGLAGVYEQFF,TGTGCCAGCAGCTTAGGGCTAGCGGGAGTGTATGAGCAGTTCTTC
TRBV7-3,TRBD1,TRBJ2-1,NA,CASSSQPGQIQFF,TGTGCCAGCAGCTCTCAACCGGGACAGATACAGTTCTTC
TRBV5-1,TRBD2,TRBJ2-5,NA,CASRPTSGQETQYF,TGCGCCAGCAGGCCGACTAGCGGTCAAGAGACCCAGTACTTC
TRBV6-6,TRBD1,TRBJ1-5,NA,CASRSGQGSQPQHF,TGTGCCAGCAGATCCGGACAGGGGTCTCAGCCCCAGCATTTT
TRBV2,NA,TRBJ2-1,NA,CASTLGVAQQQFF,TGTGCCAGCACCCTCGGGGTGGCCCAGCAGCAGTTCTTC
TRBV7-3,TRBD2,TRBJ2-1,NA,CASSPYRAGGPYNEQFF,TGTGCCAGCAGCCCATACCGAGCGGGAGGGCCCTACAATGAGCAGTTCTTC
TRBV11-2,NA,TRBJ2-7,NA,CASSSTSYEQYF,TGTGCCAGCAGCTCCACTTCCTACGAGCAGTACTTC
TRBV11-2,NA,TRBJ2-7,once,CASSFFRTGKNEQYF,TGTGCCAGCAGCTTTTTTAGGACGGGGAAAAACGAGCAGTACTTC
TRBV3-1/TRBV3-2,NA,TRBJ2-5,NA,CASSQRYPSEAQYF,TGTGCCAGCAGCCAACGATACCCCTCTGAGGCCCAGTACTTC
TRBV5-1,TRBD2,TRBJ2-5,NA,CASSLMGGRETQYF,TGCGCCAGCAGCTTGATGGGGGGGAGAGAGACCCAGTACTTC
TRBV7-2,NA,TRBJ2-1,NA,CASSLPNNEQFF,TGTGCCAGCAGCTTACCCAACAATGAGCAGTTCTTC
TRBV7-6,TRBD2,TRBJ2-5,NA,CASSGASGNQETQYF,TGTGCCAGCTCTGGGGCTAGCGGGAACCAAGAGACCCAGTACTTC
TRBV6-1,NA,TRBJ1-1,NA,CASSEGSSPAFF,TGTGCCAGCAGTGAAGGGAGTTCCCCGGCTTTCTTT
TRBV15,TRBD1,TRBJ1-2,NA,CATSGSRRTGMVGYTF,TGTGCCACCAGCGGAAGCCGGCGGACAGGGATGGTTGGCTACACCTTC
TRBV5-6,NA,TRBJ2-5,NA,CASNTQIQETQYF,TGTGCCAGCAACACACAGATACAAGAGACCCAGTACTTC
TRBV7-3,NA,TRBJ2-6,NA,CASSLTYSGANVLTF,TGTGCCAGCAGCTTAACCTACTCTGGGGCCAACGTCCTGACTTTC
TRBV7-2,NA,TRBJ2-3,NA,CASSLSQGDTQYF,TGTGCCAGCAGCTTATCTCAGGGGGATACGCAGTATTTT
TRBV7-2,TRBD2,TRBJ2-1,few,CASSLRSSGPTRSGNEQFF,TGTGCCAGCAGCTTACGGTCTAGCGGCCCCACCCGGTCGGGCAATGAGCAGTTCTTC
TRBV7-2,NA,TRBJ2-3,NA,CASSLEVGDWYF,TGTGCCAGCAGCTTAGAGGTGGGGGACTGGTATTTT
TRBV7-8,NA,TRBJ2-6,few,CASSAPRGVGANVLTF,TGTGCCAGCAGCGCACCCCGGGGTGTGGGGGCCAACGTCCTGACTTTC
TRBV4-3,NA,TRBJ2-7,NA,CASSPAVVLGEQYF,TGCGCCAGCAGCCCGGCGGTGGTGTTGGGTGAGCAGTACTTC
TRBV27,TRBD2,TRBJ2-1,NA,CASSLAGLAGYNEQFF,TGTGCCAGCAGTTTAGCCGGACTAGCGGGCTACAATGAGCAGTTCTTC
TRBV7-2,NA,TRBJ2-7,NA,CASSLGWGRELPNEQYF,TGTGCCAGCAGCTTAGGTTGGGGGCGGGAGCTACCCAACGAGCAGTACTTC
TRBV5-4,NA,TRBJ2-5,few,CASSRGPGQETQYF,TGTGCCAGCAGCCGCGGGCCGGGGCAAGAGACCCAGTACTTC
TRBV5-5,NA,TRBJ1-2,NA,CASSLLRDWNYGYTF,TGTGCCAGCAGCTTGCTCCGGGACTGGAACTATGGCTACACCTTC
TRBV28,TRBD1,TRBJ2-7,NA,CASTDLTGPRGEQYF,TGTGCCAGCACCGACCTGACAGGGCCCCGCGGCGAGCAGTACTTC
TRBV29-1,TRBD2,TRBJ2-2,NA,CSVEKLAGGGELFF,TGCAGCGTTGAAAAACTAGCGGGAGGCGGGGAGCTGTTTTTT
TRBV7-8,NA,TRBJ1-2,NA,CASSPLIRGYTF,TGTGCCAGCAGCCCACTGATTAGGGGTTACACCTTC
TRBV6-2/TRBV6-3,NA,TRBJ2-7,many,CASSYGNVAQNYEQYF,TGTGCCAGCAGTTACGGTAATGTAGCGCAGAACTACGAGCAGTACTTC
TRBV10-3,TRBD2,TRBJ2-3,NA,CAISESLAGGTDTQYF,TGTGCCATCAGTGAGTCGTTAGCGGGAGGCACAGATACGCAGTATTTT
TRBV6-1,NA,TRBJ2-5,once,CASSEGGQSQETQYF,TGTGCCAGCAGTGAAGGAGGACAGTCCCAAGAGACCCAGTACTTC
TRBV11-1,TRBD2,TRBJ2-7,once,CASSPGRLADYEQYF,TGTGCCAGCAGCCCCGGGAGACTAGCGGATTACGAGCAGTACTTC
TRBV3-1/TRBV3-2,TRBD2,TRBJ2-2,once,CASSQGLAAVGGELFF,TGTGCCAGCAGCCAGGGACTAGCGGCCGTAGGGGGGGAGCTGTTTTTT
TRBV18,TRBD2,TRBJ2-7,NA,CASSQGTSAREQYF,TGTGCCAGCTCCCAGGGGACTAGCGCGCGGGAGCAGTACTTC
TRBV3-1/TRBV3-2,TRBD1,TRBJ2-7,NA,CASSQSIKGTGDSYEQYF,TGTGCCAGCAGCCAATCTATTAAAGGGACAGGGGACTCCTACGAGCAGTACTTC
TRBV5-1,TRBD1,TRBJ2-2,NA,CASSLIRTGGYTGELFF,TGCGCCAGCAGCTTGATTCGGACAGGGGGCTACACCGGGGAGCTGTTTTTT
TRBV20-1,TRBD2,TRBJ2-3,NA,CSASWEGSTDTQYF,TGCAGTGCCAGTTGGGAGGGGAGCACAGATACGCAGTATTTT
TRBV7-9,NA,TRBJ2-1,NA,CASSLAISSNEQFF,TGTGCCAGCAGCTTAGCTATCTCGTCTAATGAGCAGTTCTTC
TRBV7-3,TRBD2,TRBJ2-1,NA,CASSLGGSAYVEQFF,TGTGCCAGCAGCTTAGGCGGGAGCGCGTACGTTGAGCAGTTCTTC
TRBV7-3,NA,TRBJ1-1,NA,CASSLQGNTEAFF,TGTGCCAGCAGCTTACAGGGGAACACTGAAGCTTTCTTT
TRBV11-2,NA,TRBJ1-2,NA,CASSLDGTYGYTF,TGTGCCAGCAGCTTAGATGGGACTTATGGCTACACCTTC
TRBV28,TRBD1,TRBJ1-2,NA,CASSLPGQGGYGYTF,TGTGCCAGCAGTTTACCGGGACAGGGAGGCTATGGCTACACCTTC
TRBV5-5,NA,TRBJ2-7,NA,CASVQGPLGDEQYF,TGTGCCAGTGTACAGGGCCCACTAGGAGACGAGCAGTACTTC